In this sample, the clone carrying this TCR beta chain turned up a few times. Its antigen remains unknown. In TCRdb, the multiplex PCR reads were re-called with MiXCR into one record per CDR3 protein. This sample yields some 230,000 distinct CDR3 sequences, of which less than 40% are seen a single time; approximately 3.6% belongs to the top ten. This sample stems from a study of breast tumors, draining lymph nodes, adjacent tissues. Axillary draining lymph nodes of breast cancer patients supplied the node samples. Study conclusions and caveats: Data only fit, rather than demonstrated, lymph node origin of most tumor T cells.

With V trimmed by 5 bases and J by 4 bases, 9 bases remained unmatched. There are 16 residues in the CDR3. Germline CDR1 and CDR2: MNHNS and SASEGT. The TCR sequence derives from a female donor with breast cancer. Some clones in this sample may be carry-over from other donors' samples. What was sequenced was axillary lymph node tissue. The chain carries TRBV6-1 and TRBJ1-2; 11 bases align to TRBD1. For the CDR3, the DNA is TGTGCCAGCAGTCCCAGGACAGGGGGCTTTCCCTATGGCTACACCTTC. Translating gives CASSPRTGGFPYGYTF.